This TCR beta chain is from a study of blood T cell repertoires in COVID-19. As for the study in general: The analysed material was cDNA or gDNA that came from T cells, B-cell-depleted T cells, or PBMCs.

Germline trimming cut 8 bases from V and 7 bases from J; bases unmatched to any gene: 15. This CDR3 has 16 residues. Germline CDR1 is SGHTA and CDR2 is FQGNSA. Assay: immunoSEQ multiplex PCR; the TCRdb copy retains only in-frame clones and omits some. The data show roughly 190,000 clones, approximately 79% seen once. This sequence joins TRBV7-2 and TRBJ2-1; TRBD2 aligns across 9 bases. Specimen: PBMCs or T cells enriched from blood (not recorded which). The TCR comes from a woman aged 55-69 years with acute COVID-19. The CDR3 loop reads CASPWGSSGSTNEQFF. The CDR3 nucleotides are TGTGCCAGCCCGTGGGGTAGTAGCGGGAGTACTAATGAGCAGTTCTTC.